The sequence of this TCR beta chain was determined in a study of CD8 T cells in ankylosing spondylitis. Study conclusions and caveats: Disease-linked clones had a CD8+ phenotype and relatively low frequency in peripheral blood. Disease-linked clones were reportedly significantly enriched in matched ankylosing spondylitis synovial fluid.

By quantitative 5'-RACE with molecular barcodes, the TCR beta libraries were made. One entry per CDR3 protein results from TCRdb running MiXCR on the 5' RACE reads. The sample lists approximately 250,000 distinct CDR3 sequences; about 30% were seen once. The CDR3 is 14 residues long. Trimming shortened V by 4 bases and J by 0 bases, and 10 bases separated the two germline ends. The germline V gene encodes CDR1 DFQATT and CDR2 SNEGSKA (reference sequence). There are many counts of this clonotype. Its antigen remains unidentified. This chain connects TRBV20-1 to TRBJ2-1; perhaps TRBD2 as D (6 bases). The sequence came from a male donor with ankylosing spondylitis or in good health (not recorded which). The sequenced sample was blood, either unsorted or a sorted T cell fraction (not recorded which). This CDR3 reads CSAKAGSSYNEQFF. The CDR3 DNA reads as TGCAGTGCTAAGGCGGGAAGCTCCTACAATGAGCAGTTCTTC.